The next 5 T cell receptor beta chains were all read from a single sample in a study of graft-versus-host responses after intestinal transplantation (dated by TCRdb to 2020 to 2023). What this sample's time point label stands for: cells obtained before transplantation from donor or recipient. Preparation of the library involved the immunoSEQ multiplex PCR assay. TCRdb obtained this table from immuneACCESS and retained in-frame rearrangements with V and J assigned. These tables miss some clones; where compared with another copy, unresolved V genes account for less than half of the shortfall, and the remainder is unexplained. In all, the sample holds just under 90,000 clones, and roughly 87% of those were seen once. The top ten hold roughly 15% of the sample. These receptors' targets are unknown. This sample comprised unstimulated CD8+ T cells sorted from spleen or lymph node cells, obtained before intestinal transplant. These receptors were collected from a human donor who received an intestinal transplant.

J is TRBJ1-1 and V is TRBV15, with TRBD1 identical over 7 bases. The V and J ends lost 5 bases and 6 bases, in that order; junction bases with no gene match: 6. The CDR3 runs 13 residues. The germline V gene encodes CDR1 LNHNV and CDR2 YYDKDF (reference sequence). The CDR3 nucleotides are TGTGCCACCAGCCCCCTGGGACAGCCTGAAGCTTTCTTT. It yields the protein CATSPLGQPEAFF.

Regarding this clone: Distinct nucleotide sequences in the sample also encode this CDR3. J is TRBJ2-7 and V is TRBV19; tentatively, D is TRBD1 (5 bases). Per the germline V gene, CDR1 is LNHDA and CDR2 is SQIVND (reference sequence). V was shortened by 1 base and J by 2 bases, with 9 bases between the two germline ends. This CDR3 comprises 14 residues. The CDR3, as DNA: TGTGCCAGTAGTATAGGGCAGGGCGCCTACGAGCAGTACTTC. Translated, it gives CASSIGQGAYEQYF.

The chain couples TRBV12-5 to TRBJ1-3; TRBD1 is a possible D gene (5 bases). Germline values: CDR1 LGHNT, CDR2 FRNRAP. Trimming removed 0 bases from V and 0 bases from J, with 9 bases in between. The CDR3 contains 16 residues. CDR3 DNA sequence: TGTGCTAGTGGTTTGGTAACAGGCTTCTCTGGAAACACCATATATTTT. Protein product: CASGLVTGFSGNTIYF.

V gene TRBV2 combines with J gene TRBJ2-1; 7 bases are a match to TRBD2. Germline lookup yields CDR1 SNHLY and CDR2 FYNNEI. The CDR3 runs to 14 residues. The ends lost 5 bases at V and 3 bases at J; junction bases unmatched: 4. Here the CDR3 DNA reads TGTGCCAGCAGTTCGCGGGAGCTCTACAATGAGCAGTTCTTC. It is translated as CASSSRELYNEQFF.

The V call is TRBV28, the J call TRBJ2-7, with TRBD2 matching over 8 bases. Trimming at V came to 4 bases and at J to 5 bases, leaving 16 bases not matched to a gene. Germline CDR1 and CDR2: MDHEN and SYDVKM. This CDR3 region has 17 residues. CDR3 protein: CASSYPLTREGDDEQYF. CDR3 coding DNA: TGTGCCAGCAGTTACCCGCTTACCCGGGAGGGAGACGACGAGCAGTACTTC.